This TCR beta chain was captured in a study of blood T cell repertoires in COVID-19. Participants' reported clinical history set cohort assignment. The sample holds one count of this clone. Repertoires were generated with immunoSEQ multiplex PCR, while TCRdb's copy carries only in-frame clones and drops some. The data show almost 400,000 clones, around 92% seen once. The V gene end was trimmed by 0 bases and the J gene end by 4 bases; junction bases not matched to a gene: 9. Germline V gene sequence: CDR1 GTSNPN, CDR2 SVGIG (reference sequence). The CDR3 extends over 16 amino acids. This TCR came from a woman younger than 45 who had recovered from COVID-19. The chain is built from TRBV30 and TRBJ1-2; 9 bases fit TRBD1. The sequenced sample consisted of PBMCs or T cells enriched from blood (not recorded which). The DNA for the CDR3 is TGTGCCTGGAGTGTACTCACAGGGGGCGCCCCCTATGGCTACACCTTC. Protein: CAWSVLTGGAPYGYTF.